One and the same sample provided the 7 T cell receptor beta chains below, sequenced in a study of T cell responses to AZD1222 COVID-19 vaccine. TCRdb's copy holds only in-frame clones and misses some; the assay was immunoSEQ multiplex PCR. Among some 170,000 clones, approximately 95% were seen once, and the ten largest hold approximately 0.98%. Sequenced material: peripheral blood, taken 28 days after the second dose of the MenACWY control vaccine. These receptors all come from an adult who received the MenACWY meningococcal vaccine as a control.

This chain links TRBV19 with TRBJ2-2; D is possibly TRBD2 (6 bases). This CDR3 comprises 12 residues. Per germline, CDR1 LNHDA and CDR2 SQIVND (reference sequence). V shed 5 bases and J shed 6 bases, with 7 bases lying between them. CDR3 amino acids: CASSPGAGELFF. The CDR3 DNA reads TGTGCCAGTAGTCCGGGGGCCGGGGAGCTGTTTTTT. Supplemented by reference TRBV19 and TRBJ2-2, the full variable domain reads DGGITQSPKYLFRKEGQNVTLSCEQNLNHDAMYWYRQDPGQGLRLIYYSQIVNDFQKGDIAEGYSVSREKKESFPLTVTSAQKNPTAFYLCASSPGAGELFFGEGSRLTVL.

The gene calls are TRBV27 and TRBJ2-2; unclear D gene. Germline V gene lookup returns CDR1 MNHEY and CDR2 SMNVEV (reference sequence). V dropped 4 bases and J dropped 5 bases, with 14 bases sitting between them. This CDR3 has 15 residues. The CDR3 DNA reads as TGTGCCAGCAGTTCCCTCCCTCCGTGGACCGGGGAGCTGTTTTTT. Its translation is CASSSLPPWTGELFF.

The rearrangement links TRBV5-1 to TRBJ1-3, with D possibly TRBD1 on 5 matching bases. V was clipped by 1 base and J by 4 bases, with 12 bases between them. CDR1 is SGHRS, CDR2 YFSETQ, per germline. The CDR3 is 15 residues long. The CDR3 region has the DNA TGCGCCAGCAGCTTGCCGGGGGATAAAGGAAACACCATATATTTT. This codes for CASSLPGDKGNTIYF.

The CDR3 region has the DNA TGTGCCACCAGCGTCAAAAGGGCCACTGGAAACACCATATATTTT. Amino acid sequence: CATSVKRATGNTIYF. This chain uses TRBV15 with TRBJ1-3; D is uncertain. The germline V gene encodes CDR1 LNHNV and CDR2 YYDKDF (reference sequence). The CDR3 has 15 amino acids. The ends were cut back, 5 bases at V and 2 bases at J, with 13 bases in the middle.

The rearrangement uses TRBV4-1 and TRBJ2-1; D gene uncertain. The CDR3 loop spans 14 amino acids. V shed 3 bases and J shed 0 bases, with 6 bases lying between them. CDR1 MGHRA and CDR2 YSYEKL come from the germline V gene. CDR3 residues: CASSHYLSYNEQFF. In DNA, the CDR3 is TGCGCCAGCAGCCACTACCTCTCCTACAATGAGCAGTTCTTC.

The gene calls are TRBV20-1 and TRBJ1-1; D is unresolved. CDR1 DFQATT and CDR2 SNEGSKA come from the germline V gene (reference sequence). The germline V and J ends were trimmed by 6 bases and 7 bases, with 9 bases remaining between them. The CDR3 has 10 amino acids. In DNA form, the CDR3 reads TGCAGTGCCCTTTGGTATGAAGCTTTCTTT. As protein: CSALWYEAFF.

The rearrangement uses TRBV25-1 and TRBJ1-2, with D tentatively TRBD1 (6 bases). CDR1 and CDR2 from the germline V gene are MGHDK and SYGVNS. This CDR3 contains 16 residues. Trimming shortened V by 1 base and J by 7 bases, and 19 bases separated the two germline ends. CDR3 coding DNA: TGTGCCAGCAGTGAATTGGGGGGCCGGAAGGAGGGTGGCTACACCTTC. It codes for CASSELGGRKEGGYTF.